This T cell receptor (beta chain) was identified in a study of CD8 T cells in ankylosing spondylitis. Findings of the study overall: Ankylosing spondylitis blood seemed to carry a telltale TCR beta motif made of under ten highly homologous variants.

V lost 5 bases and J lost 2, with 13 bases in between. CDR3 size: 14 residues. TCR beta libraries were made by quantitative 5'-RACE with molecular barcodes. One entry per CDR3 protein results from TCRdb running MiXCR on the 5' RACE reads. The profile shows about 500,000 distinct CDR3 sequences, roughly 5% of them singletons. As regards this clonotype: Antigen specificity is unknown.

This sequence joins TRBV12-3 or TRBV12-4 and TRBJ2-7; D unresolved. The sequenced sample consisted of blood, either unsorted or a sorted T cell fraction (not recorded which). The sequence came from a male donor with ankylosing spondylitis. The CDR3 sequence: CASSPTEIPYEQYF. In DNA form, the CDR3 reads TGTGCCAGCAGTCCCACTGAGATCCCCTACGAGCAGTACTTC.